The 32 T cell receptor beta chains below come from one sample, sequenced in a study of T cells in Graves' hyperthyroidism and ophthalmopathy (dated by TCRdb to the late 2010s). Libraries came from multiplex PCR. The data were produced on an Illumina HiSeq 2000. The TCR beta CDR3 regions were amplified from the RNA transcripts. A first-round RT-PCR of the TCR CDR3 used the HTBI primer set with the Qiagen OneStep RT-PCR kit. The raw public data were reprocessed by TCRdb itself: fastp quality trimming at Q25, MiXCR clonotype calling, in-frame beta chains only. Rows with one shared CDR3 protein collapse into an entry with the most common genes and DNA. The sample includes around 430,000 distinct CDR3 sequences, with about 16% observed a single time. Approximately 30% of the sample is in the top ten clones. The specimen was blood. Every receptor here comes from a woman aged 25 to 45 with Graves' hyperthyroidism.

The sample holds many counts of this clonotype. The CDR3 reads CASSSSGSGDTQYF. CDR3 sequence (DNA): TGTGCCAGCAGCTCTAGCGGGAGTGGAGATACGCAGTATTTT. J is TRBJ2-3 and V is TRBV7-9, with TRBD2 matching over 10 bases. There are 14 residues in the CDR3. V shed 4 bases and J 5 bases; nucleotides not matched to a gene: 3. Germline V gives CDR1 SEHNR, CDR2 FQNEAQ (reference sequence).

The rearrangement uses TRBV20-1 and TRBJ2-6; D may be TRBD1 or TRBD2 (6 bases each). Germline V gives CDR1 DFQATT, CDR2 SNEGSKA (reference sequence). The CDR3 spans 17 residues. V was cut by 3 bases and J by 0 bases, with 15 bases left in between. Here the CDR3 DNA reads TGCAGTGCTAGGAGTTGGCGGGACAACTCTGGGGCCAACGTCCTGACTTTC. Translation gives CSARSWRDNSGANVLTF.

This clonotype occurred many times. The chain links TRBV20-1 to TRBJ2-1; D may match TRBD1 or TRBD2 (6 bases each). Trimming stripped 3 bases from V and 4 bases from J, with 19 bases between. Germline V gene sequence: CDR1 DFQATT, CDR2 SNEGSKA (reference sequence). The CDR3 is made up of 16 amino acids. In DNA form, the CDR3 reads TGCAGTGCTAGGAGGTCGGGGGCGGGAACTTACAATGAGCAGTTCTTC. This translates into CSARRSGAGTYNEQFF.

The chain joins TRBV28 to TRBJ2-7, with unresolved D. The CDR3 contains 11 residues. The germline V gene encodes CDR1 MDHEN and CDR2 SYDVKM. V lost 8 bases and J 5 bases, leaving 10 bases between the germline ends. The CDR3 loop is CASVGHNEQYF. CDR3 bases: TGTGCCAGCGTGGGCCATAACGAGCAGTACTTC.

The gene calls are TRBV20-1 and TRBJ2-5; TRBD2 matches at 8 bases. Trimming took 6 bases from V and 4 from J; bases not matched to a gene: 4. Per the germline V gene, CDR1 is DFQATT and CDR2 is SNEGSKA (reference sequence). The CDR3 totals 12 residues. The DNA for the CDR3 is TGCAGTGCCCCGGGGGGGAGAGAGACCCAGTACTTC. This sequence encodes CSAPGGRETQYF.

This clonotype was recorded at least ten times. The chain combines TRBV28 with TRBJ1-4; no reliable D call. V lost 1 base, J lost 4 bases, and 7 bases lay in between. The CDR3 totals 14 residues. CDR1 is MDHEN, CDR2 SYDVKM, per germline. As DNA, the CDR3 is TGTGCCAGCAGTTTATCACAGTTTAATGAAAAACTGTTTTTT. Translated, it gives CASSLSQFNEKLFF.

This clonotype turned up a few times. This rearrangement joins TRBV19 to TRBJ2-1, with unresolved D. In germline, CDR1 is LNHDA, CDR2 SQIVND (reference sequence). The germline V and J ends were trimmed by 6 bases and 0 bases, with 9 bases remaining between them. The CDR3 runs 14 residues. CDR3 loop: CASRKESSYNEQFF. CDR3 bases: TGTGCCAGTAGGAAGGAAAGCTCCTACAATGAGCAGTTCTTC.

The rearrangement links TRBV5-1 to TRBJ2-1; 13 positions match TRBD2. The CDR3 sequence is 17 residues long. Germline CDR1 and CDR2: SGHRS and YFSETQ. V shed 4 bases, J shed 2 bases, and the junction held 6 bases outside the gene matches. The CDR3: CASSGGTSGETYNEQFF. The CDR3 nucleotides are TGCGCCAGCAGCGGAGGGACTAGCGGGGAAACCTACAATGAGCAGTTCTTC.

This clonotype has just a few counts. The V call is TRBV11-2, the J call TRBJ2-5; 12 nucleotides line up with TRBD2. The CDR3 loop spans 19 amino acids. Germline V gene data show CDR1 as SGHAT and CDR2 as FQNNGV. V gave up 3 bases and J gave up 0 bases; unmatched junction bases: 11. This chain's CDR3 is CASSFNGGLAGGNQETQYF. The DNA for the CDR3 is TGTGCCAGCAGCTTTAACGGGGGGCTAGCGGGAGGGAACCAAGAGACCCAGTACTTC.

This clonotype was detected a few times. The chain links TRBV9 to TRBJ1-2; tentative D call: TRBD1 (5 bases). In germline, CDR1 is SGDLS, CDR2 YYNGEE. V dropped 0 bases and J dropped 6 bases, with 9 bases sitting between them. CDR3 length: 13 residues. The CDR3 loop reads CASSVDPGDGYTF. CDR3 DNA sequence: TGTGCCAGCAGCGTAGACCCGGGGGATGGCTACACCTTC.

This clonotype was detected many times. V gene TRBV18 combines with J gene TRBJ1-4; D possibly corresponds to TRBD1 (6 bases). The CDR3 runs 14 residues. Germline CDR1 reads KGHSH; CDR2 reads LQKENI. V was clipped by 1 base and J by 8 bases, with 11 bases between them. In nucleotides, the CDR3 is TGTGCCAGCTCACCACAACAGGGTGAGGAAAAACTGTTTTTT. Translated, it gives CASSPQQGEEKLFF.

This rearrangement joins TRBV7-2 to TRBJ2-2; D call uncertain. The CDR3 totals 13 residues. Germline-derived CDR1 and CDR2 are SGHTA and FQGNSA. Trimming took off 1 base at V and 4 bases at J, with 4 bases between the two ends. The CDR3 sequence is CASSLVATGELFF. For the CDR3, the DNA is TGTGCCAGCAGCTTAGTAGCCACCGGGGAGCTGTTTTTT.

This clonotype turned up a few times. This rearrangement joins TRBV4-1 to TRBJ2-6; maybe TRBD1 (6 bases). CDR1 is MGHRA and CDR2 is YSYEKL in the germline V gene. This CDR3 contains 20 residues. V was trimmed by 1 base and J by 0 bases, leaving 19 bases between them. The CDR3 bases are TGCGCCAGCAGCCAAGGTACAGGGACGATTATCAGCTCTGGGGCCAACGTCCTGACTTTC. Amino acids: CASSQGTGTIISSGANVLTF.

This clonotype has ten or more counts. The V call is TRBV3-1, the J call TRBJ2-1; D is possibly TRBD1 or TRBD2 (5 bases each). Looked up from germline, CDR1 is LGHDT and CDR2 is YNNKEL (reference sequence). The CDR3 runs to 15 residues. With 1 base removed from V and 12 bases from J, the gap between germline ends came to 19 bases. Here the CDR3 reads CASSQGGFGMIAQFF. CDR3 DNA sequence: TGTGCCAGCAGCCAAGGGGGGTTTGGAATGATCGCGCAGTTCTTC.

This clonotype was seen at least ten times. DNA of the CDR3: TGCAGTGTGATGCGGGGGGGCTCAAGCTCCTACAATGAGCAGTTCTTC. It codes for CSVMRGGSSSYNEQFF. The rearrangement joins TRBV20-1 to TRBJ2-1; 9 nucleotides match TRBD2. The germline V gene has CDR1 DFQATT and CDR2 SNEGSKA (reference sequence). There are 16 residues in the CDR3. J lost 0 bases, V lost 7 bases, and 10 bases had no gene match.

This clonotype came up a few times. The DNA is omitted, as the CDR3 cannot be located on it reliably, and the CDR3 follows TCRdb's listing. The rearrangement uses TRBV7-3 and TRBJ2-3. Germline V gives CDR1 SGHTA, CDR2 FQGTGA. The CDR3 totals 17 residues, both ends included. The CDR3 is CASSLTSSFDFRGTQYF.

At least ten counts were recorded for this clonotype. The J gene is TRBJ2-1, the V gene TRBV6-1; 9 positions match TRBD1. Germline CDR1 reads MNHNS; CDR2 reads SASEGT. Trimming cost V 6 bases and J 8 bases; bases outside gene matches: 11. The CDR3 extends over 15 amino acids. This CDR3 reads CASRSSGQGIDEQFF. In DNA form, the CDR3 reads TGTGCCAGCAGGTCATCGGGACAGGGAATCGATGAGCAGTTCTTC.

V is TRBV18 and J is TRBJ2-7, with 8 bases identical to TRBD1. Germline V CDR1 and CDR2: KGHSH, LQKENI. Trimming took 4 bases from V and 0 from J; bases not matched to a gene: 5. The CDR3 sequence is 15 residues long. The CDR3: CASSQGQGGSYEQYF. The CDR3 DNA reads TGTGCCAGCTCACAAGGACAGGGCGGCTCCTACGAGCAGTACTTC.

This clonotype has a count of ten or more. The chain employs TRBV12-3 or TRBV12-4 and TRBJ2-7; perhaps TRBD2 as D (7 bases). The CDR3 consists of 13 residues. Trimming removed 3 bases at V and 4 bases at J, with 10 bases between. Here the CDR3 reads CASSLRGHYEQYF. The CDR3 DNA sequence: TGTGCCAGCAGTTTGCGGGGGCATTACGAGCAGTACTTC.

This clonotype was seen at least ten times. The CDR3 loop reads CATSRDRIQGYEQYF. DNA for the CDR3: TGTGCCACCAGCAGAGACAGGATACAGGGCTACGAGCAGTACTTC. The chain joins TRBV15 to TRBJ2-7; a possible D gene is TRBD1 (6 bases). The germline V gene has CDR1 LNHNV and CDR2 YYDKDF (reference sequence). CDR3 length: 15 amino acids. V was cut by 0 bases and J by 3 bases, with 12 bases left in between.

This clonotype was found many times. The chain carries TRBV5-5 and TRBJ1-1, with D maybe TRBD1 (5 bases). Per the germline V gene, CDR1 is SGHKS and CDR2 is YYEKEE (reference sequence). Trimming pared 0 bases from V and 1 base from J, leaving 10 bases between. This CDR3 has 15 amino acids. The CDR3 DNA reads as TGTGCCAGCAGCTTGGCCGTAGGGGCGAACACTGAAGCTTTCTTT. Amino acid sequence: CASSLAVGANTEAFF.

The chain recombines TRBV28 with TRBJ2-7; 7 bases are shared with TRBD2. The V gene's germline CDR1 is MDHEN and CDR2 SYDVKM. The CDR3 runs 14 residues. V lost 8 bases to trimming and J lost 6 bases; unmatched junction nucleotides: 13. The DNA of the CDR3 is TGTGCCAGCTTAAAGAGGGAGGGTAGGGCCGAGCAGTACTTC. Protein: CASLKREGRAEQYF.

The chain has TRBV5-5 and TRBJ1-1; tentatively, D is TRBD1 (5 bases). From germline, CDR1 is SGHKS and CDR2 YYEKEE (reference sequence). Trimming removed 3 bases at V and 7 bases at J, with 19 bases between. The CDR3 has 15 residues. The CDR3 sequence is CASSSQGAGSGEAFF. The CDR3 DNA reads TGTGCCAGCAGCTCCCAAGGGGCAGGTTCGGGTGAAGCTTTCTTT.

The chain carries TRBV5-1 and TRBJ2-2, with 7 bases fitting TRBD1. This CDR3 spans 16 amino acids. Germline assignment: CDR1 SGHRS and CDR2 YFSETQ. V dropped 4 bases and J dropped 2; count of bases not matched to a gene: 8. The DNA for the CDR3 is TGCGCCAGCAGCCTCCCTACAGGGGATAACACCGGGGAGCTGTTTTTT. Translated, it gives CASSLPTGDNTGELFF.

This chain uses TRBV24-1 with TRBJ2-3; 9 bases align to TRBD1. The CDR3 totals 12 residues. V was clipped by 9 bases and J by 6 bases; unmatched bases: 3. Germline-derived CDR1 and CDR2 are KGHDR and SFDVKD. CDR3 loop: CATGTGIDTQYF. Here the CDR3 DNA reads TGTGCCACCGGGACAGGGATCGATACGCAGTATTTT.

This chain connects TRBV4-2 to TRBJ2-7; tentative D call: TRBD2 (6 bases). The germline gives CDR1 LGHNA, CDR2 YNFKEQ. The CDR3 is 15 amino acids. V lost 4 bases and J lost 1, with 14 bases in between. The CDR3 loop reads CASSPGGSTSYEQYF. Written as DNA, the CDR3 is TGTGCCAGCAGCCCTGGGGGGTCAACTTCCTACGAGCAGTACTTC.

This clonotype was found many times. This chain connects TRBV24-1 to TRBJ2-1; perhaps TRBD2 as D (6 bases). Germline lookup yields CDR1 KGHDR and CDR2 SFDVKD. The CDR3 has 15 residues. V lost 9 bases, J lost 5 bases, and 19 bases lay in between. CDR3 coding DNA: TGTGCCACCCGGGAGAGTAGCGGAGGGAACAATGAGCAGTTCTTC. Protein: CATRESSGGNNEQFF.

This clonotype occurred many times. The chain recombines TRBV10-3 with TRBJ2-1; D not resolved. Germline V gene data show CDR1 as ENHRY and CDR2 as SYGVKD. The CDR3 extends over 14 amino acids. V lost 9 bases and J 4 bases, leaving 16 bases between the germline ends. CDR3 loop: CAISAQSVYNEQFF. CDR3 nucleotides: TGTGCCATTTCAGCTCAGTCTGTGTACAATGAGCAGTTCTTC.

This chain uses TRBV13 with TRBJ2-7, with 7 bases lining up with TRBD1. The CDR3 consists of 15 residues. In germline, CDR1 is PRHDT, CDR2 FYEKMQ (reference sequence). V lost 2 bases and J lost 6; bases outside the gene matches: 10. The CDR3 is CASSLKGQGEFEQYF. The CDR3 nucleotides read TGTGCCAGCAGCTTAAAGGGCCAGGGGGAATTCGAGCAGTACTTC.

A few counts support this clonotype. The genes are TRBV29-1 and TRBJ2-1; 7 bases are shared with TRBD2. Trimming removed 6 bases from V and 15 bases from J; junction bases left unmatched: 11. Germline CDR1 and CDR2: SQVTM and ANQGSEA. CDR3 size: 11 residues. The CDR3 DNA follows: TGCAGCGTCCTACGACTAGCCGAGTGGTTCTTC. Its protein product is CSVLRLAEWFF.

This chain connects TRBV19 to TRBJ1-4; no clear D. Between the trimmed V and J ends, which lost 5 bases and 0 bases, there was a span of 10 bases. CDR1 and CDR2 (germline): LNHDA, SQIVND (reference sequence). This CDR3 has 15 residues. CDR3 in amino acids: CASSPSGATNEKLFF. CDR3 coding DNA: TGTGCCAGTAGTCCCTCGGGAGCAACTAATGAAAAACTGTTTTTT.

This clonotype was detected many times. The V gene is TRBV13, the J gene TRBJ2-7, with no clear D. V lost 2 bases, J lost 1 base, and 6 bases lay in between. CDR3 size: 13 residues. CDR1 and CDR2 (germline): PRHDT, FYEKMQ (reference sequence). The CDR3 DNA reads as TGTGCCAGCAGCTTAAAGGCTTCCTACGAGCAGTACTTC. This sequence encodes CASSLKASYEQYF.